Listed below are T cell receptor beta chains from one sample, sequenced in a study of CD8+ T cells in alopecia areata. Profiling relied on immunoSEQ multiplex PCR, and the TCRdb table lists in-frame clones only, not all of them. This sample has 100,000 to 130,000 clones, with under 60% found just once. The material sequenced was NKG2D-low CD8+ T cells sorted from blood. The receptor source for this set is a human donor with alopecia areata. CDR3s include the opening cysteine and the closing phenylalanine or tryptophan. Each record gives: V gene, J gene, clone size, D gene, CDR3 DNA, CDR3 protein. The D gene is left open where the match is weak. Clone sizes are given selectively: once, few, many, or a class where the clone is expanded.

TRBV27	TRBJ2-7	-	TRBD2	TGTGCCAGCAGTTCCCCAGCGGGAGGGTCCTACGAGCAGTACTTC	CASSSPAGGSYEQYF
TRBV7-9	TRBJ1-1	-	-	TGTGCCAGCAGCTTCACCTTCACGGAAACGGAGAACACTGAAGCTTTCTTT	CASSFTFTETENTEAFF
TRBV7-9	TRBJ2-2	few	-	TGTGCCAGCAGCTTAAGGGGTTCCACCGGGGAGCTGTTTTTT	CASSLRGSTGELFF
TRBV7-6	TRBJ1-2	-	TRBD1	TGTGCCAGCAGCCAGGACAGGGGATTTGGCTACACCTTC	CASSQDRGFGYTF
TRBV6-5	TRBJ2-1	-	-	TGTGCCAGCAGGGCAGGGACGGAGCCATTCAATGAGCAGTTCTTC	CASRAGTEPFNEQFF
TRBV5-6	TRBJ1-1	-	-	TGTGCCAGCGGCAGGGGTGACACTGAAGCTTTCTTT	CASGRGDTEAFF
TRBV27	TRBJ2-1	-	-	TGTGCCAGCAGTTCTAGCGTCTGGGGGGATGAGCAGTTCTTC	CASSSSVWGDEQFF
TRBV7-8	TRBJ2-2	-	-	TGTGCCAGCAGCTTAGAACTGGACACCGGGGAGCTGTTTTTT	CASSLELDTGELFF
TRBV11-2	TRBJ2-1	-	-	TGTGCCAGCAGCTCCTCATCCCCATATCTATTCTTC	CASSSSSPYLFF
TRBV6-5	TRBJ1-1	-	-	TGTGCCAGCGCGTTACGGGGGGGCCAAGAAGCTTTCTTT	CASALRGGQEAFF
TRBV6-5	TRBJ2-2	-	-	TGTGCCAGCAGTTCGAACAGGGCCCCAGGGGAGCTGTTTTTT	CASSSNRAPGELFF
TRBV29-1	TRBJ2-7	-	-	TGCAGCGTTGAAAGTGCAGGGGACTACGAGCAGTACTTC	CSVESAGDYEQYF
TRBV7-2	TRBJ2-5	-	TRBD1	TGTGCCAGCAGCTTAGGACAGGGTGTGGGCGAGACCCAGTACTTC	CASSLGQGVGETQYF
TRBV7-3	TRBJ2-5	few	-	TGTGCCAGCAGTCCCTCAGGGTCCGGAGAGACCCAGTACTTC	CASSPSGSGETQYF
TRBV29-1	TRBJ2-3	-	TRBD1	TGCAGCGTTGTGGGACAGGGGGTAGCAGATACGCAGTATTTT	CSVVGQGVADTQYF
TRBV20-1	TRBJ2-5	-	-	TGCTACAGACGGGAAGAGACCCAGTACTTC	CYRREETQYF
TRBV15	TRBJ2-1	-	-	TGTGCCACCAGCAGACGAATCGGAAATGAGCAGTTCTTC	CATSRRIGNEQFF
TRBV11-2	TRBJ2-7	-	-	TGTGCCAGCAGCCCGGGGACAGGATATAGCGGGGATCCCTACGAGCAGTACTTC	CASSPGTGYSGDPYEQYF
TRBV28	TRBJ1-5	few	-	TGTGCCAGCAGATTAGCCCATCAGCGAGATCAGCCCCAGCATTTT	CASRLAHQRDQPQHF
TRBV27	TRBJ1-4	-	TRBD1	TGTGCCAGCAGGGGACAGGGGAATGAAAAACTGTTTTTT	CASRGQGNEKLFF
TRBV27	TRBJ2-7	-	TRBD2	TGTGCCAGCAAAATTTGGGGAGGGGACGAGCAGTACTTC	CASKIWGGDEQYF
TRBV11-3	TRBJ2-7	-	TRBD2	TGTGCCAGCAGCCACCCGGGGGGGGACGAGCAGTACTTC	CASSHPGGDEQYF
TRBV5-1	TRBJ2-1	once	-	TGCGCCAGCAGCTCACCAGGAAGCTCCTACAATGAGCAGTTCTTC	CASSSPGSSYNEQFF
TRBV29-1	TRBJ2-1	-	TRBD2	TGCAGCGTTGATCGCGGGAGTACAAATGAGCAGTTCTTC	CSVDRGSTNEQFF
TRBV27	TRBJ2-7	-	-	TGTGCCAGCAGTTCTGGGACGGCCTTTTACGAGCAGTACTTC	CASSSGTAFYEQYF
TRBV13	TRBJ2-7	-	-	TGTGCCAGCAGCTCCAGCTATCGGGGGAACTACGAGCAGTACTTC	CASSSSYRGNYEQYF
TRBV19	TRBJ2-5	-	-	TGTGCCAGTACCCCAGGGAATCAAGAGACCCAGTACTTC	CASTPGNQETQYF
TRBV19	TRBJ2-7	-	-	TGTGCCAGTGGGAGACAGGCCGAGCAGTACTTC	CASGRQAEQYF
TRBV27	TRBJ2-7	-	-	TGTGCCAGCAGTCCAGAGCGAGGGTGGGAGCAGTACTTC	CASSPERGWEQYF
TRBV6-1	TRBJ2-3	few	-	TGTGCCAGCAGTGAAGAAGAAGGGGGGCCGAAAGGGGTTACGCAGTATTTT	CASSEEEGGPKGVTQYF
TRBV27	TRBJ1-5	-	-	TGTGCCAGCGCCCTATATAGCAATCAGCCCCAGCATTTT	CASALYSNQPQHF
TRBV19	TRBJ2-7	-	-	TGTGCCAGTAGTGTGACAGAATCCTACGAGCAGTACTTC	CASSVTESYEQYF
TRBV6-5	TRBJ2-1	-	-	TGTGCCAGCACCCCCCTCGGGAGTGAGTACAATGAGCAGTTCTTC	CASTPLGSEYNEQFF
TRBV5-4	TRBJ2-4	-	-	TGTGCCAGCAGCTTGAGGATAGCGGCCAAAAACATTCAGTACTTC	CASSLRIAAKNIQYF
TRBV28	TRBJ2-3	few	-	TGTGCCAGCAGTTCCTCGAACACAGATACGCAGTATTTT	CASSSSNTDTQYF
TRBV29-1	TRBJ1-3	-	-	TGCAGCGGGGCCGACAGCATCTCTGGAAACACCATATATTTT	CSGADSISGNTIYF
TRBV9	TRBJ2-2	-	-	TGTGCCAGCAGCGTCCAAACACACACCGGGGAGCTGTTTTTT	CASSVQTHTGELFF
TRBV28	TRBJ2-7	-	-	TGTGCCAGCAGCTCGTCCCCGGGGATTTACGAGCAGTACTTC	CASSSSPGIYEQYF
TRBV4-1	TRBJ1-2	-	-	TGCGCCAGCAGCATGGGGAATCCGTTAGAGCGTGGCTACACCTTC	CASSMGNPLERGYTF
TRBV2	TRBJ2-7	-	TRBD2	TGTGCCAGCCTCGTCACTAGCGAGCTATACGAGCAGTACTTC	CASLVTSELYEQYF
TRBV27	TRBJ2-5	-	TRBD2	TGTGCCAGCAGTTTACTAGCGGGGACCCAAGAGACCCAGTACTTC	CASSLLAGTQETQYF
TRBV7-3	TRBJ1-2	-	TRBD1	TGTGCCAGCAGCTTAACCCCAGGGGGCGAGGGCTACACCTTC	CASSLTPGGEGYTF
TRBV27	TRBJ1-1	-	-	TGTGCCAGCAGTTCTGGGGCGACTGAAGCTTTCTTT	CASSSGATEAFF
TRBV19	TRBJ2-6	-	TRBD1	TGTGCCAGTAGTAAGACAGGGGGCGAGTGGGCCAACGTCCTGACTTTC	CASSKTGGEWANVLTF
TRBV29-1	TRBJ1-2	-	-	TGCAGCGTTGAAAACCGCTATGGCTACACCTTC	CSVENRYGYTF
TRBV10-3	TRBJ1-5	-	TRBD1	TGTGCCATCAGAGAAGACAGGGAGGAAGGCAATCAGCCCCAGCATTTT	CAIREDREEGNQPQHF
TRBV19	TRBJ1-2	-	-	TGTGCCAGTGGCTGGCCTAACTATGGCTACACCTTC	CASGWPNYGYTF